This TCR beta chain was sequenced in a study of CXCR3-negative and CXCR3-positive naive CD8 T cells. Across the whole study: Each library gave roughly 1.4 +/- 0.3 million of approximately 130 million TRB reads. Points from the study as a whole: Both naive subsets had comparably high diversity; memory CD8+ cells much lower. Naive CXCR3-positive and CXCR3-negative cells shared TRBV-TRBJ usage; memory cells diverged.

To note about this clonotype: What it recognizes is unknown.

The V gene's germline CDR1 is SGDLS and CDR2 YYNGEE. This CDR3 comprises 12 residues. Per CD8+ T cell subset, triplicate sorts of approximately 290,000 cells each were done. The method, 5' RACE with UMI labels, was used to prepare the TRB cDNA libraries. TCRdb derives one entry per CDR3 protein from the 5' RACE reads, leaving out DNA. Its table lists 45,000 to 55,000 distinct CDR3 sequences. The receptor comes from a human donor in good health. Some clones in this sample may be carry-over from other donors' samples. The rearrangement uses TRBV9 and TRBJ2-1; TCRdb's D call, TRBD2, is unchecked because there is no DNA. The sample was memory CD8+ T cells from blood. The chain's CDR3 is CASSVTGAEQFF.